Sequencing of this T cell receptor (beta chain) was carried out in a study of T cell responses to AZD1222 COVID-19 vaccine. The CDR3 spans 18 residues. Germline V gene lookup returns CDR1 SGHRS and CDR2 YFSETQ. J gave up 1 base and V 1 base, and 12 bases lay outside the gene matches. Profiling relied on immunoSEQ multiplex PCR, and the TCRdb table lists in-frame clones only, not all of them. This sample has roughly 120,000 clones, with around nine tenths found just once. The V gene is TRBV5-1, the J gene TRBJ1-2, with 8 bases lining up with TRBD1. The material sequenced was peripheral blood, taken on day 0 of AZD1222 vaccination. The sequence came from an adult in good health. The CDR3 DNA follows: TGCGCCAGCAGCTTGCAGGGGGCGACAGGTTATGTTAACTATGGCTACACCTTC. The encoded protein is CASSLQGATGYVNYGYTF.